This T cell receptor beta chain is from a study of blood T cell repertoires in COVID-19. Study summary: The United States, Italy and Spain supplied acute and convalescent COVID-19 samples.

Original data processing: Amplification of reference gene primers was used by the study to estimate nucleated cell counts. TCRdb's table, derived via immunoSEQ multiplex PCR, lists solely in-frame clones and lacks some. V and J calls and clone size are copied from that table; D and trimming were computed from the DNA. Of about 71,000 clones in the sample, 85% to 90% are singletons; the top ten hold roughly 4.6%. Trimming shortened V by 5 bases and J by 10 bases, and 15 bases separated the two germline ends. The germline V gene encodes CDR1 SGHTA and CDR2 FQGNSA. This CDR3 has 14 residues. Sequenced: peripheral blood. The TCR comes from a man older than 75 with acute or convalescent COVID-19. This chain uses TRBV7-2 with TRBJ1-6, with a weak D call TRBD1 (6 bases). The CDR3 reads CASSQDSTGSPLHF. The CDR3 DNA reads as TGTGCCAGCAGCCAGGACAGCACAGGGTCACCCCTCCACTTT.